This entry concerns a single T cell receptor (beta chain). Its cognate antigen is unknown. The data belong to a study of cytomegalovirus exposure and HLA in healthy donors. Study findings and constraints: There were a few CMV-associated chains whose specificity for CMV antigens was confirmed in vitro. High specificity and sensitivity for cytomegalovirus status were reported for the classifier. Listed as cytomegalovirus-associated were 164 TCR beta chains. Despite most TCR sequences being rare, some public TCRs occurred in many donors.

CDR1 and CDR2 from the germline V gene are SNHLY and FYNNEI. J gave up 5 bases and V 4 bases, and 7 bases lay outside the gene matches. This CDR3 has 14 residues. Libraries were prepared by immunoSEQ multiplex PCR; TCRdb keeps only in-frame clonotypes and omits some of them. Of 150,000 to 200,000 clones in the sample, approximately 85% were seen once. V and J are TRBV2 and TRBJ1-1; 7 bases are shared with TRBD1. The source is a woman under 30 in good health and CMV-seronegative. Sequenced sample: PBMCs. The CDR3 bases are TGTGCCAGCAGTGGGGTCAGGGGGTGGACTGAAGCTTTCTTT. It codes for CASSGVRGWTEAFF.